The sequence of this T cell receptor beta chain was determined in a study of blood T cell repertoires in COVID-19. Profiled with immunoSEQ multiplex PCR; TCRdb holds only in-frame clones, not every one. The table records about 340,000 clones, around 82% of them present only once. Germline values: CDR1 SQVTM, CDR2 ANQGSEA. V lost 6 bases to trimming and J lost 7 bases; unmatched junction nucleotides: 9. This CDR3 comprises 14 residues. This clonotype originated in a man aged 25-40 years with active or convalescent COVID-19. The chain recombines TRBV29-1 with TRBJ2-1, with 10 bases identical to TRBD2. The sample comprised peripheral blood. The CDR3 coding sequence is TGCAGCGTACCAAGCGGGAGGGTGGGGAATGAGCAGTTCTTC. As protein: CSVPSGRVGNEQFF.